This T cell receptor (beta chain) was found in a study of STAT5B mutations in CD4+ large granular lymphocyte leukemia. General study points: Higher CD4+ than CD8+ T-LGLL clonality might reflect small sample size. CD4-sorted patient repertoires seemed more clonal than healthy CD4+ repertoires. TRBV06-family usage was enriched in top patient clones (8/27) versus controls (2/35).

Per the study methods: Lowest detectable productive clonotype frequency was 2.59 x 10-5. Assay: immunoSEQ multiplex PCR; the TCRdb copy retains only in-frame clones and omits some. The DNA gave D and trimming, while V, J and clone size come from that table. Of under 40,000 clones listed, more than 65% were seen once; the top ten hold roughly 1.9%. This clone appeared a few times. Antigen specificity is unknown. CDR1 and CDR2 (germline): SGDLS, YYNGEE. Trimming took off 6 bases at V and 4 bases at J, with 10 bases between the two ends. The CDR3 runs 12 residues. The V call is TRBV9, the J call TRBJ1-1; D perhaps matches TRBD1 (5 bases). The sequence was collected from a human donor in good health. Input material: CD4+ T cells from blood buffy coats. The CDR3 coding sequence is TGTGCCAGCAAGGGACCCTTCACTGAAGCTTTCTTT. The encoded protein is CASKGPFTEAFF.